Shown below are 12 T cell receptor beta chains from a single sample sequenced in a study of blood T cell repertoires in COVID-19. Method: immunoSEQ multiplex PCR; TCRdb's copy keeps in-frame clones and lacks some. The sample yields about 220,000 clones, roughly 90% seen once. Material for sequencing was PBMCs or T cells enriched from blood (not recorded which). Receptors were obtained from a woman in her twenties or thirties who had recovered from COVID-19.

This clone appeared a single time. CDR3 residues: CASSPGTAGYTF. Here the CDR3 DNA reads TGTGCCAGCTCACCAGGGACAGCTGGCTACACCTTC. The chain is built from TRBV18 and TRBJ1-2; TRBD1 agrees at 7 bases. The CDR3 covers 12 residues. The germline V gene has CDR1 KGHSH and CDR2 LQKENI. Trimming at V came to 2 bases and at J to 7 bases, leaving 1 base not matched to a gene.

The CDR3 DNA reads as TGTGCCAGTAGTGCTACAGGGGGGAATCAGCCCCAGCATTTT. This translates into CASSATGGNQPQHF. The rearrangement links TRBV19 to TRBJ1-5; TRBD1 aligns across 8 bases. Trimming at V came to 5 bases and at J to 4 bases, leaving 4 bases not matched to a gene. CDR1 is LNHDA and CDR2 is SQIVND in the germline V gene (reference sequence). The CDR3 loop spans 14 amino acids.

V is TRBV19 and J is TRBJ1-1; unclear D gene. V was cut by 3 bases and J by 7 bases, with 9 bases left in between. The CDR3 runs 12 residues. Germline CDR1 and CDR2: LNHDA and SQIVND (reference sequence). Written as DNA, the CDR3 is TGTGCCAGTAGTATTGACGGGGTTGAAGCTTTCTTT. Translated: CASSIDGVEAFF.

In its sample, this clone was seen many times. The chain joins TRBV6-6 to TRBJ1-3, with a possible D match to TRBD1 (6 bases). The CDR3 has 15 residues. V dropped 6 bases and J dropped 0 bases, with 12 bases sitting between them. CDR1 and CDR2 (germline): MNHNY, SVGAGI (reference sequence). CDR3 nucleotide sequence: TGTGCCAGCAGGGAGGACAGTTCCTCTGGAAACACCATATATTTT. Translating it yields CASREDSSSGNTIYF.

V gene TRBV5-6 combines with J gene TRBJ1-5; D is unclear. Trimming cost V 0 bases and J 9 bases, with 7 bases left between them. The CDR3 loop spans 12 amino acids. CDR1 and CDR2 from the germline V gene are SGHDT and YYEEEE. CDR3 sequence: CASSLGTWPQHF. As DNA, the CDR3 is TGTGCCAGCAGCTTGGGAACTTGGCCCCAGCATTTT.

The rearrangement joins TRBV18 to TRBJ2-2; a possible D gene is TRBD1 (6 bases). The CDR3 is 17 residues long. Trimming removed 0 bases from V and 1 base from J, with 12 bases in between. The germline V gene encodes CDR1 KGHSH and CDR2 LQKENI. The CDR3 nucleotides read TGTGCCAGCTCACCACCGGTGGCCAGGGGGAACACCGGGGAGCTGTTTTTT. Translation gives CASSPPVARGNTGELFF.

The chain employs TRBV5-6 and TRBJ1-1; 9 nucleotides align to TRBD1. Looked up from germline, CDR1 is SGHDT and CDR2 is YYEEEE. The junction had 5 bases not matched to a gene; V was cut back by 1 base and J by 1 base. There are 16 residues in the CDR3. CDR3 residues: CASSLTGGRWNTEAFF. CDR3 nucleotides: TGTGCCAGCAGCTTGACAGGGGGCCGGTGGAACACTGAAGCTTTCTTT.

The rearrangement joins TRBV4-3 to TRBJ1-1, with 9 positions matching TRBD1. The trim removed 3 bases at V and 8 bases at J, leaving 19 bases unmatched. The length of the CDR3 is 18 residues. Germline-derived CDR1 and CDR2 are LGHNA and YSLEER. The CDR3 nucleotides are TGCGCCAGCAGCCAGTCGACAGGGGGTGCTAACCGCGGATCCGAAGCTTTCTTT. Translation: CASSQSTGGANRGSEAFF.

A few counts support this clone. The rearrangement uses TRBV15 and TRBJ2-3, with 8 bases aligning to TRBD1. Germline loops: CDR1 LNHNV, CDR2 YYDKDF (reference sequence). The CDR3 contains 19 residues. J was trimmed by 2 bases and V by 0 bases; bases with no gene match: 13. The chain's CDR3 is CATSREAEYGTGNTDTQYF. CDR3 DNA sequence: TGTGCCACCAGCAGAGAGGCTGAGTATGGGACAGGAAACACAGATACGCAGTATTTT.

The chain employs TRBV9 and TRBJ2-1, with D possibly matching TRBD2 (6 bases). With 5 bases removed from V and 6 bases from J, the gap between germline ends came to 6 bases. The CDR3 consists of 11 residues. Germline lookup yields CDR1 SGDLS and CDR2 YYNGEE. As DNA, the CDR3 is TGTGCCAGCAGGGGGGGCAATGAGCAGTTCTTC. This encodes CASRGGNEQFF.

This CDR3 reads CASSLGGEVYKNIQYF. The CDR3 nucleotides read TGTGCCAGCAGCTTAGGCGGGGAGGTATACAAAAACATTCAGTACTTC. The chain combines TRBV7-9 with TRBJ2-4; TRBD2 might be the D (6 bases). Looked up from germline, CDR1 is SEHNR and CDR2 is FQNEAQ (reference sequence). CDR3 length: 16 amino acids. V was trimmed by 1 base and J by 3 bases, leaving 13 bases between them.

The J gene is TRBJ1-2, the V gene TRBV7-2; D not certain. In germline, CDR1 is SGHTA, CDR2 FQGNSA. This CDR3 spans 13 amino acids. Trimming took 4 bases from V and 1 from J, leaving 7 bases between them. CDR3: CASSSGFNYGYTF. CDR3 nucleotides: TGTGCCAGCAGCTCGGGGTTTAACTATGGCTACACCTTC. Filled out from reference TRBV7-2 and TRBJ1-2, the complete variable domain reads GAGVSQSPSNKVTEKGKDVELRCDPISGHTALYWYRQSLGQGLEFLIYFQGNSAPDKSGLPSDRFSAERTGGSVSTLTIQRTQQEDSAVYLCASSSGFNYGYTFGSGTRLTVV.